The 29 T cell receptor beta chains given below trace back to one sample, sequenced in a study of spatial heterogeneity in lung cancer. TCRdb re-called the 5' RACE reads with MiXCR, one entry per CDR3 protein. The table shows around 98,000 distinct CDR3 sequences, with less than 20% occurring only once. Time point reported: blood at routine non-recurrence follow-up after resection. Material: PBMCs, obtained at follow-up. The source is a male donor with early-stage non-small cell lung cancer.

Only a few counts were recorded for this clonotype. The chain carries TRBV11-2 and TRBJ1-1; TRBD1 matches at 9 bases. With 2 bases clipped from V and 0 bases from J, the junction kept 1 base outside the gene matches. Germline V lookup: CDR1 SGHAT, CDR2 FQNNGV. The CDR3 runs 15 residues. The CDR3 DNA reads as TGTGCCAGCAGCTTAACAGGGGGCGTGAACACTGAAGCTTTCTTT. It specifies CASSLTGGVNTEAFF. Complete variable domain (other parts from reference TRBV11-2 and TRBJ1-1): EAGVAQSPRYKIIEKRQSVAFWCNPISGHATLYWYQQILGQGPKLLIQFQNNGVVDDSQLPKDRFSAERLKGVDSTLKIQPAKLEDSAVYLCASSLTGGVNTEAFFGQGTRLTVV.

The V and J genes are TRBV7-9 and TRBJ2-1, with 9 bases identical to TRBD2. This CDR3 has 16 residues. J lost 7 bases, V lost 2 bases, and 9 bases had no gene match. Germline CDR1 reads SEHNR; CDR2 reads FQNEAQ (reference sequence). In DNA form, the CDR3 reads TGTGCCAGCAGCTTATGGGGCGGGAGGGCCTTGAATGAGCAGTTCTTC. Encoded protein: CASSLWGGRALNEQFF.

This clonotype has a handful of counts. The V gene is TRBV23-1, the J gene TRBJ2-5; the match to TRBD2 covers 11 bases. TRBV23-1 is an ORF, with its function uncertain. The junction had 10 bases not matched to a gene; V was cut back by 2 bases and J by 2 bases. The CDR3 runs to 18 residues. CDR3 nucleotide sequence: TGCGCCAGCAGTCAAGAAGAGGCTAGCGGGGGGCCACAAGAGACCCAGTACTTC. This translates into CASSQEEASGGPQETQYF.

The chain carries TRBV11-2 and TRBJ1-4, with D tentatively TRBD1 (6 bases). The length of the CDR3 is 16 residues. Trimming shortened V by 1 base and J by 6 bases, and 15 bases separated the two germline ends. The germline CDR1 and CDR2 sequences are SGHAT and FQNNGV. CDR3 residues: CASSLGATGMDEKLFF. The CDR3 DNA is TGTGCCAGCAGCTTAGGTGCTACAGGGATGGATGAAAAACTGTTTTTT.

The V call is TRBV27, the J call TRBJ1-1, with D uncertain. V lost 10 bases and J lost 0, with 15 bases in between. The CDR3 is made up of 14 amino acids. CDR1 and CDR2 (germline): MNHEY, SMNVEV (reference sequence). CDR3 sequence reads: CAKVGCSLNTEAFF. The CDR3 DNA is TGTGCCAAAGTGGGGTGCAGCCTGAACACTGAAGCTTTCTTT.

This rearrangement joins TRBV6-5 to TRBJ1-2; 8 bases match TRBD1. Germline CDR1 and CDR2: MNHEY and SVGAGI. The trim removed 0 bases at V and 4 bases at J, leaving 13 bases unmatched. This CDR3 is built from 18 residues. The chain's CDR3 is CASSYSIPGQGASYGYTF. The CDR3, as DNA: TGTGCCAGCAGTTACTCGATTCCTGGGCAGGGGGCTTCCTATGGCTACACCTTC.

This clonotype was counted only a few times. This chain connects TRBV15 to TRBJ2-6, with D perhaps TRBD2 (6 bases). The CDR3 consists of 15 residues. Germline CDR1 is LNHNV and CDR2 is YYDKDF (reference sequence). The V end lost 7 bases, the J end lost 2 bases, and 12 bases lay between the germline ends. As DNA, the CDR3 is TGTGCCACCACGCCGGAGGGTGCTGGGGCCAACGTCCTGACTTTC. Encoded protein: CATTPEGAGANVLTF.

This clonotype appeared a few times. The chain has TRBV4-1 and TRBJ1-5; the match to TRBD1 covers 7 bases. The CDR3 runs 16 residues. After removal of 3 bases from V and 3 bases from J, the junction contained 8 bases not matched to a gene. In germline, CDR1 is MGHRA, CDR2 YSYEKL. The CDR3, as DNA: TGCGCCAGCAGCCAGGACCGGGACAGCCTCAATCAGCCCCAGCATTTT. It specifies CASSQDRDSLNQPQHF.

This clonotype was counted between two and nine times. V is TRBV20-1 and J is TRBJ2-3, with 10 bases lining up with TRBD2. The CDR3 runs to 15 residues. Germline CDR1 reads DFQATT; CDR2 reads SNEGSKA (reference sequence). V gave up 0 bases and J gave up 2 bases; unmatched junction bases: 2. The CDR3 reads CSARDLAGATDTQYF. CDR3 nucleotides: TGCAGTGCTAGAGATCTAGCGGGGGCCACAGATACGCAGTATTTT.

This clonotype has only a few counts. The chain combines TRBV20-1 with TRBJ1-4; D is ambiguous. Germline V lookup: CDR1 DFQATT, CDR2 SNEGSKA (reference sequence). The CDR3 has 13 amino acids. Between the trimmed V and J ends, which lost 1 base and 6 bases, there was a span of 9 bases. Here the CDR3 reads CSARAVEDEKLFF. The CDR3 DNA follows: TGCAGTGCTAGAGCAGTAGAGGATGAAAAACTGTTTTTT.

The chain joins TRBV24-1 to TRBJ2-1, with 9 bases matching TRBD1. Germline lookup yields CDR1 KGHDR and CDR2 SFDVKD. This CDR3 contains 16 residues. J was trimmed by 9 bases and V by 10 bases; bases with no gene match: 18. The chain's CDR3 is CATQESGTGRVGEQFF. The CDR3 region has the DNA TGTGCCACGCAGGAATCAGGGACAGGGAGAGTGGGTGAGCAGTTCTTC.

CDR3 nucleotides: TGTGCCAGCAGCTTAAATCCCCGCAGGGTGATTCATCAGCCCCAGCATTTT. This codes for CASSLNPRRVIHQPQHF. This chain joins TRBV7-8 and TRBJ1-5; D perhaps matches TRBD1 (5 bases). This CDR3 is 17 amino acids long. Germline-derived CDR1 and CDR2 are SGHVS and FQNEAQ. V was trimmed by 2 bases and J by 5 bases, leaving 19 bases between them.

The CDR3 loop is CASSLVAGGLPYNEQFF. The DNA for the CDR3 is TGTGCCAGCAGTTTGGTAGCGGGGGGACTCCCCTACAATGAGCAGTTCTTC. The chain has TRBV27 and TRBJ2-1; 10 bases are shared with TRBD2. CDR1 is MNHEY, CDR2 SMNVEV, per germline (reference sequence). This CDR3 is 17 amino acids long. With 3 bases clipped from V and 2 bases from J, the junction kept 7 bases outside the gene matches.

This clonotype has a handful of counts. The rearrangement uses TRBV12-5 and TRBJ2-7; no clear D gene. V was clipped by 2 bases and J by 4 bases, with 6 bases between them. This CDR3 contains 12 residues. From germline, CDR1 is LGHNT and CDR2 FRNRAP. In nucleotides, the CDR3 is TGTGCTAGTGGTTTGTTGGGGTACGAGCAGTACTTC. Protein product: CASGLLGYEQYF.

This clonotype was picked up a small number of times. The CDR3, as DNA: TGCGCCAGCAGCTTCAACACAGGGAACACTGAAGCTTTCTTT. It specifies CASSFNTGNTEAFF. The gene calls are TRBV5-1 and TRBJ1-1; tentative D call: TRBD1 (5 bases). Deletions cut 2 bases from V and 1 base from J, with 9 bases between. The CDR3 sequence is 14 residues long. Germline-derived CDR1 and CDR2 are SGHRS and YFSETQ.

This clonotype has just a few counts. The chain carries TRBV11-2 and TRBJ2-2, with unresolved D. The CDR3 covers 14 residues. Germline V gives CDR1 SGHAT, CDR2 FQNNGV. Trimming shortened V by 1 base and J by 2 bases, and 5 bases separated the two germline ends. CDR3 nucleotide sequence: TGTGCCAGCAGCTTAGGCAAAAACACCGGGGAGCTGTTTTTT. This translates into CASSLGKNTGELFF.

This clonotype has ten or more counts. This chain uses TRBV5-6 with TRBJ2-7; D is uncertain. Germline V gives CDR1 SGHDT, CDR2 YYEEEE. The CDR3 spans 15 residues. V dropped 4 bases and J dropped 2 bases, with 16 bases sitting between them. CDR3 sequence: CASSAQRAIAYEQYF. CDR3 DNA: TGTGCCAGCAGCGCCCAACGGGCGATAGCCTACGAGCAGTACTTC.

In its sample, this clonotype was seen a few times. The chain is built from TRBV12-5 and TRBJ2-2; a possible D gene is TRBD1 (5 bases). Per germline, CDR1 LGHNT and CDR2 FRNRAP. V dropped 6 bases and J dropped 2 bases, with 16 bases sitting between them. The CDR3 runs 16 residues. CDR3 loop: CASGLTTVFNTGELFF. The CDR3 DNA reads as TGTGCTAGTGGCCTAACGACAGTCTTTAACACCGGGGAGCTGTTTTTT.

This clonotype was counted only a few times. The genes are TRBV7-9 and TRBJ1-2; tentative D call: TRBD1 (6 bases). The CDR3 extends over 13 amino acids. The V end was cut by 6 bases, the J end by 4 bases, with 12 bases between. The germline V gene has CDR1 SEHNR and CDR2 FQNEAQ (reference sequence). CDR3 in amino acids: CASSIQGPYGYTF. The CDR3, as DNA: TGTGCCAGCAGTATACAGGGTCCCTATGGCTACACCTTC. The full variable domain, completed using reference TRBV7-9 and TRBJ1-2, is DTGVSQNPRHKITKRGQNVTFRCDPISEHNRLYWYRQTLGQGPEFLTYFQNEAQLEKSRLLSDRFSAERPKGSFSTLEIQRTEQGDSAMYLCASSIQGPYGYTFGSGTRLTVV.

This clonotype was seen a handful of times. The chain employs TRBV6-2 or TRBV6-3 and TRBJ2-1; the match to TRBD1 covers 7 bases. This CDR3 region has 12 residues. Germline V lookup: CDR1 MNHEY, CDR2 SVGEGT. Trimming took 5 bases from V and 9 from J; bases not matched to a gene: 4. CDR3 in amino acids: CASSQGQPEQFF. CDR3 coding DNA: TGTGCCAGCAGTCAGGGACAGCCTGAGCAGTTCTTC.

This clonotype was seen at least ten times. The V gene is TRBV29-1, the J gene TRBJ2-1; 7 nucleotides line up with TRBD2. The CDR3 length is 14 residues. V shed 4 bases, J shed 2 bases, and the junction held 5 bases outside the gene matches. The germline V gene encodes CDR1 SQVTM and CDR2 ANQGSEA. The CDR3 bases are TGCAGCGTTGGCTCTAGCGGAACCTACAATGAGCAGTTCTTC. Residues: CSVGSSGTYNEQFF.

This clonotype was seen many times. The chain employs TRBV12-3 or TRBV12-4 and TRBJ2-1; 10 positions match TRBD2. The CDR3 is made up of 13 amino acids. V shed 7 bases and J 7 bases; nucleotides not matched to a gene: 4. The CDR3 DNA follows: TGTGCCAGCAAGACTAGCGGGTCAAATGAGCAGTTCTTC. It translates to CASKTSGSNEQFF.

A few counts support this clonotype. The chain joins TRBV20-1 to TRBJ1-2, with D unresolved. There are 12 residues in the CDR3. Trimming took off 6 bases at V and 5 bases at J, with 13 bases between the two ends. Germline loops: CDR1 DFQATT, CDR2 SNEGSKA (reference sequence). CDR3 loop: CSAQTDSYGYTF. The CDR3 DNA is TGCAGTGCCCAAACAGATTCGTATGGCTACACCTTC.

The chain carries TRBV5-1 and TRBJ2-6; a possible D gene is TRBD1 (6 bases). Germline-derived CDR1 and CDR2 are SGHRS and YFSETQ. V lost 5 bases and J 4 bases, leaving 13 bases between the germline ends. The CDR3 contains 15 residues. The CDR3 reads CASRNQGSGANVLTF. CDR3 sequence (DNA): TGCGCCAGCAGAAATCAGGGGTCAGGGGCCAACGTCCTGACTTTC.

The gene calls are TRBV5-4 and TRBJ2-3, with D possibly being TRBD1 (5 bases). Germline lookup yields CDR1 SGHNT and CDR2 YYREEE (reference sequence). The CDR3 runs 15 residues. V lost 4 bases and J 0 bases, leaving 12 bases between the germline ends. The CDR3 loop is CASSVKSGSTDTQYF. DNA of the CDR3: TGTGCCAGCAGCGTTAAGTCAGGGAGCACAGATACGCAGTATTTT. The full variable domain, completed using reference TRBV5-4 and TRBJ2-3, is ETGVTQSPTHLIKTRGQQVTLRCSSQSGHNTVSWYQQALGQGPQFIFQYYREEENGRGNFPPRFSGLQFPNYSSELNVNALELDDSALYLCASSVKSGSTDTQYFGPGTRLTVL.

The chain carries TRBV11-2 and TRBJ1-5; D not resolved. CDR3 length: 15 amino acids. V was pared by 1 base and J by 0 bases, with 7 bases between. The germline V gene has CDR1 SGHAT and CDR2 FQNNGV. In nucleotides, the CDR3 is TGTGCCAGCAGCTTAGGCCCGTATAGCAATCAGCCCCAGCATTTT. Its protein is CASSLGPYSNQPQHF. Filled out from reference TRBV11-2 and TRBJ1-5, the complete variable domain reads EAGVAQSPRYKIIEKRQSVAFWCNPISGHATLYWYQQILGQGPKLLIQFQNNGVVDDSQLPKDRFSAERLKGVDSTLKIQPAKLEDSAVYLCASSLGPYSNQPQHFGDGTRLSIL.

The rearrangement joins TRBV18 to TRBJ1-5; perhaps TRBD1 as D (5 bases). The CDR3 runs to 14 residues. Deletions cut 4 bases from V and 5 bases from J, with 12 bases between. The germline V gene encodes CDR1 KGHSH and CDR2 LQKENI. This CDR3 is CASSHSGGDQPQHF. CDR3 sequence (DNA): TGTGCCAGCTCACACAGCGGAGGGGATCAGCCCCAGCATTTT. Based on the CDR3 plus reference TRBV18 and TRBJ1-5, the full variable domain is NAGVMQNPRHLVRRRGQEARLRCSPMKGHSHVYWYRQLPEEGLKFMVYLQKENIIDESGMPKERFSAEFPKEGPSILRIQQVVRGDSAAYFCASSHSGGDQPQHFGDGTRLSIL.

The chain uses TRBV30 and TRBJ1-1; D possibly corresponds to TRBD1 (5 bases). Deletions cut 4 bases from V and 8 bases from J, with 11 bases between. The CDR3 is 11 amino acids. CDR1 and CDR2 (germline): GTSNPN, SVGIG (reference sequence). The CDR3 region is CAWTSGVEAFF. DNA for the CDR3: TGTGCCTGGACTTCGGGGGTAGAAGCTTTCTTT. Full variable domain (missing parts from reference TRBV30 and TRBJ1-1): SQTIHQWPATLVQPVGSPLSLECTVEGTSNPNLYWYRQAAGRGLQLLFYSVGIGQISSEVPQNLSASRPQDRQFILSSKKLLLSDSGFYLCAWTSGVEAFFGQGTRLTVV.

The chain has TRBV24-1 and TRBJ1-5, with D unresolved. The V and J ends lost 9 bases and 0 bases respectively, with 8 bases between them. Germline CDR1 and CDR2: KGHDR and SFDVKD. This CDR3 region has 13 residues. CDR3 nucleotide sequence: TGTGCCACCGGAAAAAATAGCAATCAGCCCCAGCATTTT. Encoded protein: CATGKNSNQPQHF.